Below, 8 T cell receptor beta chains from the same sample are listed, as sequenced in a study of beta chain features in type 1 diabetes. General study results and limits: Shortening that was moderate but significant affected the TCRB CDR3s of Type 1 diabetes patients in all four CD4+ subsets.

Their antigen targets remain unknown. Expressed TCRB transcripts were sequenced, since all the RNA that had been isolated was reverse transcribed. Assay: immunoSEQ multiplex PCR; the TCRdb copy retains only in-frame clones and omits some. The sample lists 250,000 to 350,000 clones, over 11% occurring once. Sequenced sample: naive CD4+ T cells from blood. All receptors derive from a man under 40 with type 1 diabetes.

This clone was detected a few times. This chain's CDR3 is CASSFSVGGLYEQYF. The CDR3 coding sequence is TGCGCCAGCAGCTTCTCGGTCGGGGGATTATACGAGCAGTACTTC. The gene calls are TRBV5-1 and TRBJ2-7; a weak D match, TRBD2 (6 bases). The CDR3 totals 15 residues. Per germline, CDR1 SGHRS and CDR2 YFSETQ. With 2 bases removed from V and 4 bases from J, the gap between germline ends came to 16 bases.

The sample holds a few counts of this clone. The chain joins TRBV5-1 to TRBJ2-3, with TRBD1 identical over 7 bases. Unmatched junction bases numbered 5, after V lost 0 bases and J lost 4 bases. The CDR3 length is 15 residues. Germline V gives CDR1 SGHRS, CDR2 YFSETQ. The CDR3 bases are TGCGCCAGCAGCTTGGACGGGACAGCCGCAGATACGCAGTATTTT. Its protein is CASSLDGTAADTQYF.

This clone has more than one count but fewer than ten. The chain joins TRBV7-9 to TRBJ2-5; 8 nucleotides line up with TRBD1. V was pared by 5 bases and J by 5 bases, with 7 bases of the junction left unmatched. Germline V gene lookup returns CDR1 SEHNR and CDR2 FQNEAQ (reference sequence). The CDR3 is made up of 14 amino acids. The CDR3 region is CASSPGTGIETQYF. DNA of the CDR3: TGTGCCAGCAGCCCGGGGACAGGAATCGAGACCCAGTACTTC.

This clone was detected only a few times. The same CDR3 also results from other DNA sequences found in this sample. CDR3 protein: CASSLQGYEQYF. Here the CDR3 DNA reads TGCGCCAGCAGCTTACAGGGTTACGAGCAGTACTTC. The rearrangement joins TRBV5-1 to TRBJ2-7; possibly TRBD1 for D (6 bases). V lost 2 bases and J lost 4, with 7 bases in between. This CDR3 has 12 residues. Germline values: CDR1 SGHRS, CDR2 YFSETQ.

There are a few counts of this clone. CDR3 DNA sequence: TGTGCCAGCAGGGCTAGGAGGGATCAGCCCCAGCATTTT. It yields the protein CASRARRDQPQHF. The chain uses TRBV11-2 and TRBJ1-5; D not resolved. V was trimmed by 6 bases and J by 5 bases, leaving 11 bases between them. This CDR3 contains 13 residues. CDR1 is SGHAT and CDR2 is FQNNGV in the germline V gene.

The J gene is TRBJ1-1, the V gene TRBV12-5, with 8 bases fitting TRBD1. This CDR3 has 15 residues. CDR1 LGHNT and CDR2 FRNRAP come from the germline V gene. Germline trimming cut 7 bases from V and 3 bases from J; bases unmatched to any gene: 10. CDR3 sequence reads: CASAAGGWSDTEAFF. The CDR3 bases are TGTGCTAGTGCGGCAGGGGGCTGGTCGGACACTGAAGCTTTCTTT.

The chain carries TRBV6-5 and TRBJ2-1, with 8 bases matching TRBD2. Germline V CDR1 and CDR2: MNHEY, SVGAGI. This CDR3 has 13 amino acids. Losses at the gene ends were 7 bases for V and 6 bases for J; bases not matched to a gene: 5. The CDR3 DNA sequence: TGTGCCAGCACACGAGCGGGAGTCAATGAGCAGTTCTTC. Protein product: CASTRAGVNEQFF.

The gene calls are TRBV19 and TRBJ2-7, with 7 bases lining up with TRBD1. This CDR3 has 13 amino acids. V lost 7 bases to trimming and J lost 0 bases; unmatched junction nucleotides: 3. Germline V gene data show CDR1 as LNHDA and CDR2 as SQIVND (reference sequence). As DNA, the CDR3 is TGTGCCAGTAAAGGGGGCCTCTCCTACGAGCAGTACTTC. Protein: CASKGGLSYEQYF.